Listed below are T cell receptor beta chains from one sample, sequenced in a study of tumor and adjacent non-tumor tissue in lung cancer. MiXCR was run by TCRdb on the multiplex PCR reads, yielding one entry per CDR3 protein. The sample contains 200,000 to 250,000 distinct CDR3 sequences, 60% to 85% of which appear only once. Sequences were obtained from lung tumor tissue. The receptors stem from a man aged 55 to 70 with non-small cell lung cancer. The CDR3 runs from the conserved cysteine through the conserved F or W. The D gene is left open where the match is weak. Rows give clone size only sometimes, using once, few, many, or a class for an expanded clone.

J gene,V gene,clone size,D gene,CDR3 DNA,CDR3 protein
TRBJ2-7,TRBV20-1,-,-,TGCAGTGCACCAGTCGTGGCCTCGAGCTCCTACGAGCAGTACTTC,CSAPVVASSSYEQYF
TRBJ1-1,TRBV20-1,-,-,TGCAGTGCTAGACACCTGGGGGAGGTGAACACTGAAGCTTTCTTT,CSARHLGEVNTEAFF
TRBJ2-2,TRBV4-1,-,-,TGCGCCAGCAACCTACGGGGGCTAGAGGGTGGAAACACCGGGGAGCTGTTTTTT,CASNLRGLEGGNTGELFF
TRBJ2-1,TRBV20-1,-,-,TGCAGAGCTAGAGCAAGGAGCCGGGCCGAGTTTGATGAGCACTTCTTC,CRARARSRAEFDEHFF
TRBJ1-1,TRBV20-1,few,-,TGCAGTGCTAGTTTCCGGGGGCACACTGAAGCTTTCTTT,CSASFRGHTEAFF
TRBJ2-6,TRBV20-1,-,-,TGCAGTGCAACCGGGACACCTAACTCTGGGGCCAACGTCCTGACTTTC,CSATGTPNSGANVLTF
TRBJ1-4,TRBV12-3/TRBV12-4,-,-,TGTGCCAACAGTATCCCTATGGGGGTTCATGAAAGACTGCTTTTT,CANSIPMGVHERLLF
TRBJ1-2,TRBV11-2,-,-,TGTGCCAGCAGCTCCGTGACGGCACGAGATGAGTACACCTTC,CASSSVTARDEYTF
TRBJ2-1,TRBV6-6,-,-,TGTGCCAGTAGTTACGCCCACTTAGGGGACAATGAGCAGTTCTTC,CASSYAHLGDNEQFF
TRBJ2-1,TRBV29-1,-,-,TGCAGCGTTGGAGATAGGACCCGGGACGCCGACTCGCAGTGTAATGAGCAGTTCTTC,CSVGDRTRDADSQCNEQFF
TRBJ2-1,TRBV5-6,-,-,TGTGCCAGCACTAAGTGGAGTTCCTACAATGAGCAGTTCTTC,CASTKWSSYNEQFF
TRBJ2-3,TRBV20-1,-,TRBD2,TGCAGTGCTAGCCTAGCGGGGGCGCGGCATACGCAGTATTTT,CSASLAGARHTQYF
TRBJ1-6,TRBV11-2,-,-,TGTGCCAGCAACTCCGATGTCGGGACCTGGAATTCACCCCTCCACTTC,CASNSDVGTWNSPLHF
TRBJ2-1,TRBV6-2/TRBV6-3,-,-,TGTGCCAACAGCCGCCGCGGATACAATGAGCAGTTCTTC,CANSRRGYNEQFF
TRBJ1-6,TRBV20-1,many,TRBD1,TGCAGTGCTAGCGCAGGGGGCAAAGATTCACCCCTCCACTTT,CSASAGGKDSPLHF
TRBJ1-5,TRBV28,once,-,TGTGCCAGCAGTTTGGAGACAGCCTCCCGTCATTTT,CASSLETASRHF
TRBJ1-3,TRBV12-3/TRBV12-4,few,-,TGTGCCAGCAGTCGACAGGAACTTGGAAACACCATATATTTT,CASSRQELGNTIYF
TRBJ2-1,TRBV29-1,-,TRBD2,TGCAGCGTCGATAGCGGGTGGGGTAATGAACAGTTCTTC,CSVDSGWGNEQFF
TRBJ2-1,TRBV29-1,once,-,TGCAGCGTTGAAGATATGACCCGGGACGCCGACTCGCAGTGGAATGAGCAGCTCTTC,CSVEDMTRDADSQWNEQLF
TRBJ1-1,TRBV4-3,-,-,TGCGCCAGCAGCCAATCGTTCAGATTGAGCACTGAAGTTTTCTTT,CASSQSFRLSTEVFF
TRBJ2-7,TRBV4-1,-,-,TGCGCCAGCAGCCAAGGGGGATTGGTGGGGGGGCCTTTATACGAGCAGTACTTC,CASSQGGLVGGPLYEQYF
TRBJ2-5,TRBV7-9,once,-,TGTGCCAGCAGCCGAGGGATGGGCGGCGAGACACAGTACTTC,CASSRGMGGETQYF
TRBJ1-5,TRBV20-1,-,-,TGCAGTGCCAGTCCGGTGGGTGATCAGCCCCAGCATTTT,CSASPVGDQPQHF
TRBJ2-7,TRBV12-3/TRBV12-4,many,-,TGTGCCAGCAGTTACCGTCGGGACTACGAGCAGTACTTC,CASSYRRDYEQYF
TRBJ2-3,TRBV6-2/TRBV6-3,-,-,TGTGCCAGCAGTTACTCCCCTACTCGCACAGATACGCGGTATTTT,CASSYSPTRTDTRYF
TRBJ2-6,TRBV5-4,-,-,TGTGCCAGCAGGCCCACCTCTGGCGCCAACGTCCTGACTTTC,CASRPTSGANVLTF
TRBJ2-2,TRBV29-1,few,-,TGCAGCGTTGAAGGACAATTGGGGGGGGAGCTGTTTTTT,CSVEGQLGGELFF
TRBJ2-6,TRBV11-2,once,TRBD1,TGTGCCAGCACCTTAGTTCCAAAGGACAGGCTCTCTGGGGTCAACGTCCTGACTTTC,CASTLVPKDRLSGVNVLTF
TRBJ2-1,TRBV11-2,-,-,TGTGCCGGCACCCCCCACGGGGTGGCCAGCGAGGTTTACAATGAGCAGTTCTTC,CAGTPHGVASEVYNEQFF
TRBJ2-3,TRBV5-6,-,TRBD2,TGTACCAGCAGCTTCGGGACTAGCGGGTACCCAGATACGCAGTATTTT,CTSSFGTSGYPDTQYF
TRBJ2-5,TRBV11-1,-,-,TGTGCCGGCAGCTCTACACCTGGTGGAGAGACCCAGTACTTC,CAGSSTPGGETQYF
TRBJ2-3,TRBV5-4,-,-,TGTACCAGCAGCTTATGGACCAAGAGGGATACGCAGTATTTT,CTSSLWTKRDTQYF
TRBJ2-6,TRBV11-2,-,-,TGTGCCAGCAATCCTATCCCTGAGGCCAACGTACTGACTTTC,CASNPIPEANVLTF
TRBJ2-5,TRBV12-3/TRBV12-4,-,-,TGTGCCAGCACCCCGGCCGGGACATGTGATGAGACCCAGTACTTC,CASTPAGTCDETQYF
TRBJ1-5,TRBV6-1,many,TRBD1,TGTGCCAGCACCGACACTGGGGGACAGGCCCAGCATTTT,CASTDTGGQAQHF
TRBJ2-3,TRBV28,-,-,TGTGCCAGCAGTTTACACTCGGTAGATACGCAGTATTTT,CASSLHSVDTQYF
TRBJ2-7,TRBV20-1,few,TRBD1,TGCAGTGTTAGAGATGATCGACAGGGTGCCTCTTACGAGCAGTACTTC,CSVRDDRQGASYEQYF
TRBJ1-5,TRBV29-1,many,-,TGCAGCGTTGAAGATTCCCGCATCGAGAGGCATTTT,CSVEDSRIERHF
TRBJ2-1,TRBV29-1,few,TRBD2,TGCAGCGTAGCCGGGACTAGCGGGGGGGCCCTCAATGAGCAGTTCTTC,CSVAGTSGGALNEQFF
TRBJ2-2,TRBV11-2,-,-,TGTACCAACAGCTTGGGGGTTAACACCGGGGAGCTGTTTTTT,CTNSLGVNTGELFF
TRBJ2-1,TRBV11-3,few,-,TGTGCCAGCAGCTTAGCACGCTATAATGAGCAGCTCTTC,CASSLARYNEQLF
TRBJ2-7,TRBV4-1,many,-,TGCGCCAGCAGCCAAACCGACCTACCGACCTCCTACGAGCAGTACTTC,CASSQTDLPTSYEQYF
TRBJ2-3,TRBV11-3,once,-,TGTGCCAGCAGTTTCGAGAGCCTGAACACATATACGCAGTATTTT,CASSFESLNTYTQYF
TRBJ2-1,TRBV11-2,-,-,TGTGCCAGCAACTTAGAACGTTACAATGAGCAGATCTTC,CASNLERYNEQIF
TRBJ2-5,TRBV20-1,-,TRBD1,TGCAGTGTTAGAGGGGGCAGAGTCACTATCGGGAAGGTTGCAGAGACCCAGTACTTC,CSVRGGRVTIGKVAETQYF
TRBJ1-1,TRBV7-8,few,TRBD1,TGTGCCAGCAGCGCGACAGGGGGCGCAGCTTTCTTT,CASSATGGAAFF
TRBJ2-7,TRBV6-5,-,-,TGTGCCAGCAGTTACGGGACGACCTTTTACGAGCAGTACTTC,CASSYGTTFYEQYF
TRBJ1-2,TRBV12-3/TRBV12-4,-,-,TGTGCCAGCAGTTCCGACAGATTGCGGGGCTACACCTTC,CASSSDRLRGYTF
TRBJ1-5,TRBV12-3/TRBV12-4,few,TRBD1,TGTGCCAGCAGTCCCGGGACAGTGGGGGTGAAGCAGCCCCAGCATTTT,CASSPGTVGVKQPQHF